This TCR beta chain was retrieved from a study of TIL therapy for anti-PD-1-resistant metastatic lung cancer (dated by TCRdb to about 2021). With respect to the entire study: Tumors were collected before any PD-1/PD-L1 blockade, after which patients were given nivolumab, and patients who progressed were given lymphodepletion, an infusion of expanded TIL and IL-2. A median age of approximately 50 years (range roughly 35-80) and a median tumor PD-L1 proportion score of roughly 5.4% were recorded among enrolled patients. The cohort was predominantly lung adenocarcinoma, with four EGFR-mutant and two ALK-rearranged tumors, and half of patients were current or former smokers. Across the cohort, whole-exome sequencing showed a median non-synonymous tumor mutation burden of under 1.8 mutations per megabase. Clonotypes were tracked across tumor, expanded TIL product and serial blood samples by T cell receptor beta sequencing of tumor and peripheral blood. Broad study findings and their caveats: The study protocol defined all tumor marker inferences as exploratory. Infused TIL clonotypes partially replaced the baseline peripheral repertoire then decayed over months, with no apparent association between persistence and response. The cohort was highly selected, with more treatment-naive, never-smoker and oncogene-addicted patients than typical, limiting generalizability.

The immunoSEQ v3 hsTCRB kit was used to amplify TCR beta CDR3 regions from genomic DNA through bias-controlled multiplex PCR. The TCR libraries were sequenced on an Illumina NextSeq 500 to around 2 million read pairs for survey level or 5-6 million read pairs for deep level. The authors' pipeline ran thus. Clonality was reported by immunoSEQ Analyzer software, which also assigned V, D and J genes and filtered out non-productive sequences. Repertoires were compared by productive Simpson clonality and by the Morisita overlap index of productive TRB rearrangements between infused TIL and blood. Absolute clonotype counts in blood were estimated by multiplying the lymphocyte count by the CD3+ fraction and by the productive frequency of the clone. The table was pulled from immuneACCESS by TCRdb, which kept in-frame rearrangements only. Such tables lose some clones; where checked, under half of the loss comes from unresolved V genes, and the rest has no known cause. That table supplies the V and J calls and clone size; D and trimming were determined from the DNA. This sample is represented by about 21,000 clones; about 78% of them were singletons. Of the sample, 6% to 8.5% is held by the ten largest clones.

As regards this clone: Its antigen is still unknown. Per-base qualities were not stored, and no clone one base away is much larger.

The CDR3 runs 12 amino acids, cysteine and phenylalanine included. Only the CDR3 DNA is retained, 36 bases long and in frame from the first base. In the germline V gene (reference sequence), CDR1 corresponds to GTSNPN and CDR2 to SVGIG. The V and J ends are trimmed by 4 bases and 8 bases, leaving 14 bases between them. What this sample's time point label stands for: pre-treatment sample, taken before nivolumab and TIL therapy. Adults with stage 4 NSCLC were enrolled from October 2017 to early 2020 in a dual-center phase I trial. The samples were drawn from an open-label, single-arm phase I trial testing tumor-infiltrating lymphocyte therapy combined with nivolumab in advanced non-small cell lung cancer. Blood mononuclear cells were isolated from EDTA tubes by Ficoll gradient and were snap-frozen as pellets, and DNA was extracted with a Qiagen mini-prep kit.

The clonotype was recovered from a person aged 25 to 80 with non-small cell lung cancer. Rearrangement joined TRBV30 to TRBJ1-2, with the D gene not confidently named. Sequencing used blood, obtained at baseline. The CDR3 protein is CAWTSGWVGYTF. DNA sequence: TGTGCCTGGACGAGTGGGTGGGTCGGCTACACCTTC.